The clone carrying this T cell receptor (beta chain) was picked up many times. Its cognate antigen is unknown. The V and J ends lost 5 bases and 2 bases, in that order; junction bases with no gene match: 4. There are 14 residues in the CDR3. Germline values: CDR1 SGHTA, CDR2 FQGNSA. The sample comes from a study of post-analysis software for immune sequencing data. Findings and limits, study-wide: With TRBV5-6, TRBV5-1 and TRBV20-1 included, several TRBV segments were more frequent in patients than in controls. The study found significantly lower normalized Chao1 diversity in multiple sclerosis patients than in controls.

Unique molecular identifiers had been added to the TCR beta cDNA libraries. T cells numbering about 0.85 to 10 million yielded 450,000 to 500,000 cDNA molecules. Via MiXCR, TCRdb re-called the PCR reads, giving one row per CDR3 protein. The sample lists 450,000 or so distinct CDR3 sequences, roughly 45% occurring once. The clonotype originates from a girl between 10 and 17 years old with multiple sclerosis. The chain links TRBV7-2 to TRBJ2-3, with 7 bases that match TRBD2. Sequencing was done on a sample of blood. The CDR3 spells CASSLGLDTDTQYF. The CDR3 coding sequence is TGTGCCAGCAGCCTAGGACTAGACACAGATACGCAGTATTTT.